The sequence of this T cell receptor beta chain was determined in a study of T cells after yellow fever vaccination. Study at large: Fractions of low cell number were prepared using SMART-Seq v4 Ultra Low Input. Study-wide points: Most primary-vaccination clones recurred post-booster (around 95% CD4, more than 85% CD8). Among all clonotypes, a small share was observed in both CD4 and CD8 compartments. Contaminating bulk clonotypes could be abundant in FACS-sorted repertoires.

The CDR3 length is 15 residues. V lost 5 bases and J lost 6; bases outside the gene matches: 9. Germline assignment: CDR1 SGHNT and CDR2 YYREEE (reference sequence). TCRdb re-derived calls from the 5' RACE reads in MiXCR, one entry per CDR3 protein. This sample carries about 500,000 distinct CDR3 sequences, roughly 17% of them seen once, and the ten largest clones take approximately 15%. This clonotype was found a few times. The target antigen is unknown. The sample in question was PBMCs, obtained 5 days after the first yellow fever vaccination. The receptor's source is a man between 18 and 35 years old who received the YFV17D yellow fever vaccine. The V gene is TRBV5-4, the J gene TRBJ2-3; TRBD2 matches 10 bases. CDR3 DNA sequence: TGTGCCAGCAGTCATCGCCAGCGGGGGGGCGATACGCAGTATTTT. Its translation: CASSHRQRGGDTQYF.